This passage covers 3 T cell receptor beta chains from one sample sequenced in a study of blood T cell repertoires in COVID-19. Clones were read by immunoSEQ multiplex PCR, and TCRdb kept only the in-frame ones, dropping some. The table records fewer than 250,000 clones, approximately 84% of them present only once. Sequenced: peripheral blood. The receptors were gathered from a woman in her 70s with active or convalescent COVID-19.

The rearrangement links TRBV28 to TRBJ1-1, with D perhaps TRBD1 (6 bases). Germline assignment: CDR1 MDHEN and CDR2 SYDVKM. Trimming removed 1 base from V and 0 bases from J, with 9 bases in between. The CDR3 spans 15 residues. The CDR3 DNA is TGTGCCAGCAGTTTATACAGGGCCCTGAACACTGAAGCTTTCTTT. The encoded protein is CASSLYRALNTEAFF.

The gene calls are TRBV3-1 (or the pseudogene TRBV3-2) and TRBJ2-5; the D is unclear. Germline-derived CDR1 and CDR2 are LGHDT and YNNKEL (reference sequence). V was cut by 0 bases and J by 6 bases, with 5 bases left in between. This CDR3 region has 12 residues. The CDR3 DNA follows: TGTGCCAGCAGCCAAGATAAAAAGACCCAGTACTTC. It encodes CASSQDKKTQYF.

The chain uses TRBV19 and TRBJ1-3; tentative D call: TRBD1 (5 bases). The CDR3 sequence is 13 residues long. Trimming removed 10 bases from V and 1 base from J, with 11 bases in between. Germline CDR1 LNHDA, CDR2 SQIVND (reference sequence). The CDR3 sequence: CATETDSGNTIYF. The CDR3 coding sequence is TGTGCCACCGAGACAGATTCTGGAAACACCATATATTTT.